These 17 T cell receptor beta chains share one sample of origin, sequenced in a study of T cells in localized non-small cell lung cancer. Libraries were prepared by immunoSEQ multiplex PCR; TCRdb keeps only in-frame clonotypes and omits some of them. The sample holds 100,000 to 150,000 clones, more than 70% seen once. Sequences were derived from peripheral blood, sampled before any cancer treatment. The receptors originated from an older female donor with stage I lung adenocarcinoma.

This chain uses TRBV21-1 with TRBJ2-7; TRBD2 is taken as the D call from the table, unchecked against the DNA. TRBV21-1 is annotated as a pseudogene. This CDR3 has 14 residues. The DNA of the CDR3 is TGTGCCAGCAGCCACCGGGAGCGAGCCTACGAGCAGTACTTC. It translates to CASSHRERAYEQYF.

The chain links TRBV6-1 to TRBJ2-1, with 7 positions matching TRBD2. Germline loops: CDR1 MNHNS, CDR2 SASEGT. V trimming: 4 bases; J trimming: 5 bases; junction bases outside the gene matches: 23. The CDR3 spans 20 residues. This CDR3 is CASSATTPPFAGLKNNEQFF. CDR3 DNA sequence: TGTGCCAGCAGTGCTACCACTCCCCCCTTTGCGGGACTAAAAAACAATGAGCAGTTCTTC.

As concerns this clone: The same CDR3 also results from other DNA sequences found in this sample. The chain recombines TRBV5-1 with TRBJ2-5; tentative D call: TRBD1 (5 bases). CDR3 length: 12 amino acids. Looked up from germline, CDR1 is SGHRS and CDR2 is YFSETQ. V was pared by 4 bases and J by 2 bases, with 6 bases between. In DNA form, the CDR3 reads TGCGCCAGCAGCCCAGGGCAAGAGACCCAGTACTTC. It is translated as CASSPGQETQYF.

The CDR3 DNA is TGTGCCAGCAGTTTAGAGCCTTACGAGCAGTACTTC. Its protein is CASSLEPYEQYF. The chain combines TRBV28 with TRBJ2-7, with D hard to call. CDR3 size: 12 residues. Trimming removed 2 bases at V and 4 bases at J, with 6 bases between. CDR1 MDHEN and CDR2 SYDVKM come from the germline V gene.

The chain employs TRBV6-6 and TRBJ2-5; perhaps TRBD1 as D (6 bases). The CDR3 has 14 residues. Deletions cut 1 base from V and 5 bases from J, with 11 bases between. Germline V lookup: CDR1 MNHNY, CDR2 SVGAGI (reference sequence). The CDR3 loop reads CASSYLAGAETQYF. The DNA for the CDR3 is TGTGCCAGCAGTTACTTAGCAGGGGCGGAGACCCAGTACTTC.

This clone was detected a few times. The V and J genes are TRBV30 and TRBJ2-2; D possibly corresponds to TRBD2 (6 bases). V was clipped by 1 base and J by 8 bases, with 14 bases between them. The CDR3 covers 14 residues. Germline CDR1 is GTSNPN and CDR2 is SVGIG (reference sequence). The CDR3 sequence: CAWSGGTAFGELFF. In DNA, the CDR3 is TGTGCCTGGAGTGGCGGGACCGCTTTTGGGGAGCTGTTTTTT.

This sequence joins TRBV5-6 and TRBJ2-7; TRBD2 might be the D (6 bases). CDR3 size: 14 residues. Deletions cut 4 bases from V and 3 bases from J, with 14 bases between. From germline, CDR1 is SGHDT and CDR2 YYEEEE. CDR3 loop: CASSRRAVLYEQYF. DNA of the CDR3: TGTGCCAGCAGCCGGAGGGCCGTCCTCTACGAGCAGTACTTC.

This chain joins TRBV18 and TRBJ1-3; D possibly corresponds to TRBD1 (6 bases). This CDR3 is built from 16 residues. V was pared by 4 bases and J by 0 bases, with 13 bases between. CDR1 KGHSH and CDR2 LQKENI come from the germline V gene. The CDR3, as DNA: TGTGCCAGCTCACAAAGACAGGATGACTCTGGAAACACCATATATTTT. Protein: CASSQRQDDSGNTIYF.

The chain joins TRBV19 to TRBJ2-3, with 10 bases lining up with TRBD1. CDR1 is LNHDA, CDR2 SQIVND, per germline (reference sequence). The CDR3 runs to 15 residues. With 8 bases clipped from V and 5 bases from J, the junction kept 10 bases outside the gene matches. The CDR3: CASEGTGAGLDTQYF. Written as DNA, the CDR3 is TGTGCCAGTGAGGGGACAGGGGCGGGATTAGATACGCAGTATTTT.

This chain joins TRBV6-6 and TRBJ2-5; a weak D match, TRBD2 (5 bases). The V end lost 6 bases, the J end lost 6 bases, and 20 bases lay between the germline ends. The germline CDR1 and CDR2 sequences are MNHNY and SVGAGI (reference sequence). This CDR3 contains 15 residues. The CDR3 sequence is CASSPSGGVEKTQYF. Here the CDR3 DNA reads TGTGCCAGCAGCCCAAGCGGTGGGGTCGAGAAGACCCAGTACTTC.

This chain joins TRBV7-8 and TRBJ1-2; D remains unclear. The CDR3 is made up of 15 amino acids. V shed 4 bases and J shed 8 bases, with 20 bases lying between them. Germline V gives CDR1 SGHVS, CDR2 FQNEAQ. CDR3 amino acids: CASSSQSSNNWGYTF. The CDR3 DNA reads TGTGCCAGCAGCTCCCAAAGTAGTAATAACTGGGGCTACACCTTC. The complete variable domain, with remaining parts taken from reference TRBV7-8 and TRBJ1-2, reads GAGVSQSPRYKVAKRGQDVALRCDPISGHVSLFWYQQALGQGPEFLTYFQNEAQLDKSGLPSDRFFAERPEGSVSTLKIQRTQQEDSAVYLCASSSQSSNNWGYTFGSGTRLTVV.

This chain connects TRBV5-1 to TRBJ2-7; possibly TRBD2 for D (5 bases). This CDR3 contains 14 residues. CDR1 and CDR2 (germline): SGHRS, YFSETQ. Trimming removed 2 bases from V and 7 bases from J, with 16 bases in between. CDR3 in amino acids: CASSLIPGSGEQYF. The CDR3 bases are TGCGCCAGCAGCTTAATCCCAGGTTCGGGGGAGCAGTACTTC.

The chain is built from TRBV28 and TRBJ2-7, with a possible D match to TRBD2 (6 bases). This CDR3 has 16 amino acids. Germline CDR1 MDHEN, CDR2 SYDVKM. V lost 5 bases to trimming and J lost 3 bases, with 20 bases between them. The CDR3 sequence is CASSLPGLTQFYEQYF. The CDR3 coding sequence is TGTGCCAGCAGTCTTCCCGGACTAACACAGTTCTACGAGCAGTACTTC. The full variable domain, completed using reference TRBV28 and TRBJ2-7, is DVKVTQSSRYLVKRTGEKVFLECVQDMDHENMFWYRQDPGLGLRLIYFSYDVKMKEKGDIPEGYSVSREKKERFSLILESASTNQTSMYLCASSLPGLTQFYEQYFGPGTRLTVT.

The V call is TRBV6-6, the J call TRBJ1-1; 7 bases are shared with TRBD1. Germline CDR1 MNHNY, CDR2 SVGAGI (reference sequence). The CDR3 sequence is 12 residues long. The CDR3: CVVRGKNTEAFF. For the CDR3, the DNA is TGTGTCGTCAGGGGGAAAAACACTGAAGCTTTCTTT.

V and J are TRBV6-6 and TRBJ2-1; TRBD2 matches 8 bases. This CDR3 is 14 amino acids long. With V trimmed by 6 bases and J by 3 bases, 4 bases remained unmatched. Germline loops: CDR1 MNHNY, CDR2 SVGAGI (reference sequence). The CDR3 DNA follows: TGTGCCAGCAGAAGCGGGAGTCTCTACAATGAGCAGTTCTTC. This gives the protein CASRSGSLYNEQFF.

This sequence joins TRBV1 and TRBJ1-5. TRBV1 is shown as a pseudogene. The CDR3 is 12 residues long. In DNA form, the CDR3 reads TGCACCAGCAACCATGCTGGTCAGCCCCAGCATTTT. This sequence encodes CTSNHAGQPQHF.

This chain links TRBV7-9 with TRBJ1-2; TRBD1 is a possible D gene (6 bases). Germline CDR1 and CDR2: SEHNR and FQNEAQ (reference sequence). The CDR3 consists of 15 residues. V gave up 1 base and J gave up 7 bases, with 16 bases separating them. CDR3 DNA sequence: TGTGCCAGCAGCTTAGAAGGCGGACAGCTTGGTGGCTACACCTTC. Translated, it gives CASSLEGGQLGGYTF.